This TCR beta chain was identified in a study of metastatic and nonmetastatic thyroid tumors. This clone appeared many times. Its antigen is as yet unknown. Findings and caveats of the study: In blood and tumor, TCR beta diversity was reportedly significantly higher in malignant thyroid tumors than in benign nodules.

Each patient went into thyroid surgery without having received any treatment. Trimming removed 1 base from V and 6 bases from J, with 15 bases in between. This CDR3 is 16 amino acids long. Germline assignment: CDR1 KGHSH and CDR2 LQKENI. TCRdb re-analyzed the PCR reads through MiXCR. The data hold approximately 44,000 clones, with less than 35% observed a single time. The V and J genes are TRBV18 and TRBJ2-2; unclear D gene. The sample taken for sequencing was blood. The receptor was derived from a male donor with papillary thyroid cancer or a benign thyroid nodule (not recorded which). Some clones in this sample may be carry-over from other donors' samples. As DNA, the CDR3 is TGTGCCAGCTCACCACTTAGGTCACAGCCTCCCGGGGAGCTGTTTTTT. It translates to CASSPLRSQPPGELFF. Looking up the rest from reference TRBV18 and TRBJ2-2 gives the full variable domain: NAGVMQNPRHLVRRRGQEARLRCSPMKGHSHVYWYRQLPEEGLKFMVYLQKENIIDESGMPKERFSAEFPKEGPSILRIQQVVRGDSAAYFCASSPLRSQPPGELFFGEGSRLTVL.